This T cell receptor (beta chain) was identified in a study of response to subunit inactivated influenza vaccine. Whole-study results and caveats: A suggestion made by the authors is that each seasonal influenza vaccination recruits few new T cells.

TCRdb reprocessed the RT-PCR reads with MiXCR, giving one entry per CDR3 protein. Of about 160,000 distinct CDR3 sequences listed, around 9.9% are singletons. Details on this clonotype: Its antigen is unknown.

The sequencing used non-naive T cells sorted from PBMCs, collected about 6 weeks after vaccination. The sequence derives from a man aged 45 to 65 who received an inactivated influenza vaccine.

CDR3 loop: CSAIKLGLGVDTQYF. The CDR3 DNA reads TGCAGTGCTATTAAACTAGGCCTAGGGGTAGATACGCAGTATTTT. This chain links TRBV20-1 with TRBJ2-3; either TRBD1 or TRBD2 may supply D (5 bases each). The CDR3 totals 15 residues. With 4 bases removed from V and 5 bases from J, the gap between germline ends came to 19 bases. CDR1 is DFQATT, CDR2 SNEGSKA, per germline (reference sequence).